This record concerns one T cell receptor beta chain sequence. Germline V lookup: CDR1 SGHRS, CDR2 YFSETQ. V shed 4 bases and J 9 bases; nucleotides not matched to a gene: 5. This CDR3 is 15 amino acids long. TCRdb keeps only in-frame clones here, not all; method: immunoSEQ multiplex PCR. The data show approximately 98,000 clones, around 64% seen once. This entry is derived from a study of blood T cell repertoires in COVID-19. The chain joins TRBV5-1 to TRBJ2-2; 14 bases line up with TRBD2. The receptor's source is a woman in her 40s with acute or convalescent COVID-19. Sequencing was carried out using peripheral blood. The CDR3 region is CASSPGLAGGRELFF. DNA for the CDR3: TGCGCCAGCAGCCCAGGACTAGCGGGGGGCCGGGAGCTGTTTTTT.